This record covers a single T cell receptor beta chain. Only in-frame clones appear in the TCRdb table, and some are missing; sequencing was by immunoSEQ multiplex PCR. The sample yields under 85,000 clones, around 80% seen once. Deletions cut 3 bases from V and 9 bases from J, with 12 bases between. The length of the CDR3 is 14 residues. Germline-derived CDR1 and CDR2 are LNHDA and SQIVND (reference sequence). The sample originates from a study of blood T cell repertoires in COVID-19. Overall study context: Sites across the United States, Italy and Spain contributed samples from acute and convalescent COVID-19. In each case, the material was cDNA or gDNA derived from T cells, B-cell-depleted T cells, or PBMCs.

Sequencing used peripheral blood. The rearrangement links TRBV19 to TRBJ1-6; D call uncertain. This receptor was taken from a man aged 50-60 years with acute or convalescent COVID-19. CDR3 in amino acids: CASSIGGSSSPLHF. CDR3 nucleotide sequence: TGTGCCAGTAGTATTGGCGGGTCTTCTTCACCCCTCCACTTT.